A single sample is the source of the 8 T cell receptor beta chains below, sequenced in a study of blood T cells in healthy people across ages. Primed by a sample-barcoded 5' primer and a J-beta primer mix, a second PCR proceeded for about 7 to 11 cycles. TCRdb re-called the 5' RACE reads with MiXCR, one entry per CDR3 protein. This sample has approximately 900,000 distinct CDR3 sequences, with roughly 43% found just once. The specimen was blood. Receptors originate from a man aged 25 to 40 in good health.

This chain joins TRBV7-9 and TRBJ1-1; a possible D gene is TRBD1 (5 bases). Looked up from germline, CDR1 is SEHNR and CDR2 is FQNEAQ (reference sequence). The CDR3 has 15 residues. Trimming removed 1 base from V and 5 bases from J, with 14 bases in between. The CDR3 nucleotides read TGTGCCAGCAGCTTAGGGCAGGGTTTCGCGACTGAAGCTTTCTTT. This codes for CASSLGQGFATEAFF.

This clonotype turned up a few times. CDR3 region: CASTQDGSSYEQYF. The CDR3 region has the DNA TGTGCCAGCACCCAAGACGGGTCCTCCTACGAGCAGTACTTC. This chain joins TRBV28 and TRBJ2-7; D ambiguous. V lost 7 bases, J lost 0 bases, and 13 bases lay in between. The CDR3 runs 14 residues. Germline V gives CDR1 MDHEN, CDR2 SYDVKM.

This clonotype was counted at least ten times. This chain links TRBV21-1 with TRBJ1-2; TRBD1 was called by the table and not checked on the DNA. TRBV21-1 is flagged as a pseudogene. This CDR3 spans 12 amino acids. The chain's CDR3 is CAKTGPTYGYTF. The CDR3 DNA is TGTGCCAAGACAGGGCCCACCTATGGCTACACCTTC.

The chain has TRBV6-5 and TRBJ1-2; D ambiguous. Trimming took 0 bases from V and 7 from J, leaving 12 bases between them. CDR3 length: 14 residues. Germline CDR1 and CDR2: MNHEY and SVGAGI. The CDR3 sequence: CASSYSEVSSGYTF. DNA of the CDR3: TGTGCCAGCAGTTACTCGGAGGTGTCCAGTGGCTACACCTTC.

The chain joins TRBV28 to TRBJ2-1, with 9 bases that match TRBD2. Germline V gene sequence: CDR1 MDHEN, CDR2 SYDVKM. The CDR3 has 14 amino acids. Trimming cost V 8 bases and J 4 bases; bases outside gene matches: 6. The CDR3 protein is CASLGGLAYNEQFF. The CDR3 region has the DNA TGTGCCAGCCTGGGGGGACTAGCTTACAATGAGCAGTTCTTC.

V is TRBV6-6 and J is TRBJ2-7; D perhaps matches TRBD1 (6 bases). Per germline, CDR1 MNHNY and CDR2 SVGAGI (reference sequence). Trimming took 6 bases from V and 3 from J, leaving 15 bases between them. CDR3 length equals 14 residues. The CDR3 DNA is TGTGCCAGCAGACAGGATCTCAGGGGCTACGAGCAGTACTTC. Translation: CASRQDLRGYEQYF.

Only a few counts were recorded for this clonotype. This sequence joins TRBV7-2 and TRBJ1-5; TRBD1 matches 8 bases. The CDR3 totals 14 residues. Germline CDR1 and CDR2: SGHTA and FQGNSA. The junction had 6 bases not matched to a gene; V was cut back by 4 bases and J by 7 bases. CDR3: CASSSRGLGQPQHF. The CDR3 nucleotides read TGTGCCAGCAGCTCCAGGGGGCTTGGACAGCCCCAGCATTTT.

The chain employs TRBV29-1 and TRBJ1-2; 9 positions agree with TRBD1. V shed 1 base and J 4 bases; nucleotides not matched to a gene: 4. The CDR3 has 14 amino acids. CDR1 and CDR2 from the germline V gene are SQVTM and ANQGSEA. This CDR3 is CSVEGDRASYGYTF. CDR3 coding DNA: TGCAGCGTTGAAGGGGACAGGGCCTCCTATGGCTACACCTTC.